The T cell receptor beta chain under discussion was sequenced for a study of control samples from healthy donors and cancer patients. The CDR3 spans 16 residues. Germline V CDR1 and CDR2: SGDLS, YYNGEE. Unmatched junction bases numbered 6, after V lost 0 bases and J lost 2 bases. Assay: immunoSEQ multiplex PCR; the TCRdb copy retains only in-frame clones and omits some. This sample has about 98,000 clones; approximately 90% occur once, and the top ten carry under 3%. The chain recombines TRBV9 with TRBJ1-2; 8 nucleotides match TRBD1. Material: blood. The sequence was collected from a woman aged 18-29 years in good health. CDR3 sequence reads: CASSVEDRGRNYGYTF. CDR3 sequence (DNA): TGTGCCAGCAGCGTAGAAGACAGGGGAAGGAACTATGGCTACACCTTC. The complete variable domain, with remaining parts taken from reference TRBV9 and TRBJ1-2, reads DSGVTQTPKHLITATGQRVTLRCSPRSGDLSVYWYQQSLDQGLQFLIQYYNGEERAKGNILERFSAQQFPDLHSELNLSSLELGDSALYFCASSVEDRGRNYGYTFGSGTRLTVV.